The present entry profiles one T cell receptor (beta chain) with its context. PCR primers comprised 60 Vbeta and 13 Jbeta primers. Some clones are missing from TCRdb's copy, which holds only in-frame ones; the method was immunoSEQ multiplex PCR. The repertoire table contains 96,000 or so clones. The sample belongs to a study of cytomegalovirus exposure and HLA in healthy donors. J was trimmed by 3 bases and V by 4 bases; bases with no gene match: 5. The germline gives CDR1 SGHRS, CDR2 YFSETQ. The CDR3 sequence is 14 residues long. The chain links TRBV5-1 to TRBJ2-7, with 9 bases identical to TRBD1. The sample taken for sequencing was PBMCs. The sequence was obtained from a young woman in good health and CMV-seronegative. Here the CDR3 DNA reads TGCGCCAGCAGCAGCGGACAGGGGTACTACGAGCAGTACTTC. Protein sequence: CASSSGQGYYEQYF.